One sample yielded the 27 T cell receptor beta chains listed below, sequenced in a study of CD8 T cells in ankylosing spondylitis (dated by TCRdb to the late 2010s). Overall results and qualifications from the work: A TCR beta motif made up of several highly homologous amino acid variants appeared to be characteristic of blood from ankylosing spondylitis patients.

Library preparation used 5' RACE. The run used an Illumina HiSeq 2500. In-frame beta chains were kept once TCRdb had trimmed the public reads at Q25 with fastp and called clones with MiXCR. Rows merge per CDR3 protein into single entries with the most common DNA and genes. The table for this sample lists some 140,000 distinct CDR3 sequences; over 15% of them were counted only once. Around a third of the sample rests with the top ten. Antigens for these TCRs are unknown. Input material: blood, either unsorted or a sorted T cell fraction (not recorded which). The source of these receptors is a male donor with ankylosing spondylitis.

CDR3 residues: CASSHGRLAGTSYEQYF. For the CDR3, the DNA is TGTGCCAGCAGTCATGGTAGACTAGCGGGGACTTCCTACGAGCAGTACTTC. The V and J genes are TRBV3-1 and TRBJ2-7; 11 bases match TRBD2. The CDR3 consists of 17 residues. V dropped 6 bases and J dropped 1; count of bases not matched to a gene: 11. Germline V gives CDR1 LGHDT, CDR2 YNNKEL (reference sequence).

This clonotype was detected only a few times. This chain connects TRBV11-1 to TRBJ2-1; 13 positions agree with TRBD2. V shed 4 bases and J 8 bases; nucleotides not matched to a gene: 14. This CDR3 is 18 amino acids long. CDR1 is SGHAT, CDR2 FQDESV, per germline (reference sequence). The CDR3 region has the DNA TGTGCCAGCAGCTCAGAGACTAGCGGGAGGCCCCTAACACATGAGCAGTTCTTC. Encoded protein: CASSSETSGRPLTHEQFF. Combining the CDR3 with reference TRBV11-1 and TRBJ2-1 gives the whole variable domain EAEVAQSPRYKITEKSQAVAFWCDPISGHATLYWYRQILGQGPELLVQFQDESVVDDSQLPKDRFSAERLKGVDSTLKIQPAELGDSAMYLCASSSETSGRPLTHEQFFGPGTRLTVL.

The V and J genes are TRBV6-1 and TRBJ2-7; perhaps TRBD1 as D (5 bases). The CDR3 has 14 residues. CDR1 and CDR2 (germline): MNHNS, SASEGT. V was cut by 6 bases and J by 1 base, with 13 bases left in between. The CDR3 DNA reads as TGTGCCAGCAGCCTTGGGGCGGTATCCTACGAGCAGTACTTC. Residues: CASSLGAVSYEQYF.

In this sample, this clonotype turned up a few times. CDR3 nucleotide sequence: TGTGCCAGCAGCTTAAATGGGGTCCAAGAGACCCAGTACTTC. Translated, it gives CASSLNGVQETQYF. This rearrangement joins TRBV7-8 to TRBJ2-5; D unclear. The CDR3 loop spans 14 amino acids. V lost 2 bases and J 1 base, leaving 8 bases between the germline ends. CDR1 is SGHVS and CDR2 is FQNEAQ in the germline V gene.

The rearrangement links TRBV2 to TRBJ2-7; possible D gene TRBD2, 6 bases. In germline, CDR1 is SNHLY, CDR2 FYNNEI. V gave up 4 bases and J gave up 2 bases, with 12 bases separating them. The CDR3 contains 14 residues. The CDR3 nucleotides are TGTGCCAGCAGTGTGCGGGGCAGGCCCTACGAGCAGTACTTC. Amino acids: CASSVRGRPYEQYF.

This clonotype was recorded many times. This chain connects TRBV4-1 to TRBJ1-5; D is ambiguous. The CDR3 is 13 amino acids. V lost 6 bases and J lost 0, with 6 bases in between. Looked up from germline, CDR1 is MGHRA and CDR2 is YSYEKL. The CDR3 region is CASSSYSNQPQHF. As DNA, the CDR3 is TGCGCCAGCAGTAGTTATAGCAATCAGCCCCAGCATTTT.

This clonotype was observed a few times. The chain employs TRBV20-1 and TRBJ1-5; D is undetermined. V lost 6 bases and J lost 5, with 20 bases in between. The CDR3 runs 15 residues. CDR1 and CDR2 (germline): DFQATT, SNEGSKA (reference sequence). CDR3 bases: TGCAGTGCCAAGGAAAGATCGGGTCTTGATCAGCCCCAGCATTTT. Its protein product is CSAKERSGLDQPQHF.

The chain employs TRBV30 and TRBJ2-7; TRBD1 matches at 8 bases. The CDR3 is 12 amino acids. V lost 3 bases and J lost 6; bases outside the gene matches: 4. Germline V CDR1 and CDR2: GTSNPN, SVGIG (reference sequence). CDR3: CAWRGTGAEQYF. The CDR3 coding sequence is TGTGCCTGGAGAGGGACAGGCGCCGAGCAGTACTTC.

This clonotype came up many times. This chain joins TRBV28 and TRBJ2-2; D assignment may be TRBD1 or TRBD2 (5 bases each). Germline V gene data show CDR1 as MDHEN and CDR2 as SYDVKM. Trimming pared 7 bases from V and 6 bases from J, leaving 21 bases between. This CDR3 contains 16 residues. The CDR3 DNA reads TGTGCCAGCATCTCAACCGGGGCCGGTGCTGCCGGGGAGCTGTTTTTT. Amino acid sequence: CASISTGAGAAGELFF.

Written as DNA, the CDR3 is TGTGCCAGCAGCGTAGCTATGGCTAGCGGGAGTTGGGTCACAGATACGCAGTATTTT. Residues: CASSVAMASGSWVTDTQYF. This sequence joins TRBV9 and TRBJ2-3, with 10 nucleotides matching TRBD2. With V trimmed by 0 bases and J by 2 bases, 12 bases remained unmatched. The length of the CDR3 is 19 residues. Germline V gene lookup returns CDR1 SGDLS and CDR2 YYNGEE.

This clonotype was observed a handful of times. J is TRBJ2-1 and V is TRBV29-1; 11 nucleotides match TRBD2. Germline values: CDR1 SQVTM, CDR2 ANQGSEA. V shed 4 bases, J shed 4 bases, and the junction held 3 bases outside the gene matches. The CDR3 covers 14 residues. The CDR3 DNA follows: TGCAGCGTTGTAGGACTAGCGGGTTACAATGAGCAGTTCTTC. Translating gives CSVVGLAGYNEQFF.

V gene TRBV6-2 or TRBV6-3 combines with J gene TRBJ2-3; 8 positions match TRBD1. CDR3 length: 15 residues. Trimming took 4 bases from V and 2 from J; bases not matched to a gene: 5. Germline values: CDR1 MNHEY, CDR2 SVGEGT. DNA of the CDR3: TGTGCCAGCAGTTCCCGGGACAGGACCACAGATACGCAGTATTTT. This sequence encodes CASSSRDRTTDTQYF.

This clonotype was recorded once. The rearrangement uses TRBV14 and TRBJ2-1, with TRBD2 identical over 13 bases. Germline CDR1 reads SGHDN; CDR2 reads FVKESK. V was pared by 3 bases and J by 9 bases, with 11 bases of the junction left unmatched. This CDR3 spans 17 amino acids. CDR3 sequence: CASSHPGLAGLSGEQFF. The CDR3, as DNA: TGTGCCAGCAGCCATCCGGGACTAGCGGGGCTTTCTGGTGAGCAGTTCTTC.

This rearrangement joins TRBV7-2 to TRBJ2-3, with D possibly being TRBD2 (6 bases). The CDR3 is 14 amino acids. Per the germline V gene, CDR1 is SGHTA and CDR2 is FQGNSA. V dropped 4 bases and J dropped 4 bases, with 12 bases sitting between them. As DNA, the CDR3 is TGTGCCAGCAGCTCGGGACTTATGTCAGATACGCAGTATTTT. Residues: CASSSGLMSDTQYF. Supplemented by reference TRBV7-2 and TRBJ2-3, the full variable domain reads GAGVSQSPSNKVTEKGKDVELRCDPISGHTALYWYRQSLGQGLEFLIYFQGNSAPDKSGLPSDRFSAERTGGSVSTLTIQRTQQEDSAVYLCASSSGLMSDTQYFGPGTRLTVL.

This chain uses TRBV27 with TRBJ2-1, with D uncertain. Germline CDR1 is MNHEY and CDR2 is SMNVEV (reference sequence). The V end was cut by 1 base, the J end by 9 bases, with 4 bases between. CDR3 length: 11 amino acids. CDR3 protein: CASSLFGEQFF. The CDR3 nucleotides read TGTGCCAGCAGTTTATTCGGTGAGCAGTTCTTC.

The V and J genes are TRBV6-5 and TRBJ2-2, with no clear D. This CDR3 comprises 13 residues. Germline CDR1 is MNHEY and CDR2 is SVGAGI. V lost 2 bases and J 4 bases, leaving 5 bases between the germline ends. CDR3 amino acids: CASSYAVTGELFF. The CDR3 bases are TGTGCCAGCAGTTACGCTGTCACCGGGGAGCTGTTTTTT.

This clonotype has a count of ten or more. For the CDR3, the DNA is TGCGCCAGCAGTGACGGGGGTAATCAGCCCCAGCATTTT. This translates into CASSDGGNQPQHF. The V and J genes are TRBV10-2 and TRBJ1-5, with D possibly matching TRBD1 (5 bases). Trimming removed 3 bases at V and 4 bases at J, with 7 bases between. The germline V gene encodes CDR1 WSHSY and CDR2 SAAADI. The CDR3 consists of 13 residues.

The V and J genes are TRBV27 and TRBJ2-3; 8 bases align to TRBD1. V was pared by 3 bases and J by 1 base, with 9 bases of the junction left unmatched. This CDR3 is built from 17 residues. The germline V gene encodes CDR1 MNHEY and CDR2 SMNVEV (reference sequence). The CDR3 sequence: CASSFQRPTGGTDTQYF. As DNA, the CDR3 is TGTGCCAGCAGTTTCCAGAGACCGACAGGGGGCACAGATACGCAGTATTTT.

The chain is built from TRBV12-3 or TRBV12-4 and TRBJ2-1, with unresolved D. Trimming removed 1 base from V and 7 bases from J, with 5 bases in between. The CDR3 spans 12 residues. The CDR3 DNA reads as TGTGCCAGCAGTTTAGACGGGAATGAGCAGTTCTTC. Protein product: CASSLDGNEQFF.

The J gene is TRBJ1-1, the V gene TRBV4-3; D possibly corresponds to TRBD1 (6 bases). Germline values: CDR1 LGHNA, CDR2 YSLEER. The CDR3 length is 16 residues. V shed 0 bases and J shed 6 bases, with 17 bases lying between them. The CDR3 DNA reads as TGCGCCAGCAGCCAAGATCCCGCAGGGGCAATGGCTGAAGCTTTCTTT. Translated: CASSQDPAGAMAEAFF.

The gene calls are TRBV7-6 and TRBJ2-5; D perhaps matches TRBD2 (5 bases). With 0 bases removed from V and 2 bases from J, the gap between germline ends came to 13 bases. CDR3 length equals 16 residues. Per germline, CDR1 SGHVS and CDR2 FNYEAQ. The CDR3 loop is CASSLAFPSLQETQYF. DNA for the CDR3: TGTGCCAGCAGCTTAGCGTTTCCTAGCCTACAAGAGACCCAGTACTTC.

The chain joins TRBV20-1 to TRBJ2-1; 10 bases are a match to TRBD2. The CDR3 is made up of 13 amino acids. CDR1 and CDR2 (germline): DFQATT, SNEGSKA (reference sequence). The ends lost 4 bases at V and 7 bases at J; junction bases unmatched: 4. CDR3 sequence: CSATGTSANEQFF. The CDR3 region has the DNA TGCAGTGCTACTGGGACTAGCGCAAATGAGCAGTTCTTC.

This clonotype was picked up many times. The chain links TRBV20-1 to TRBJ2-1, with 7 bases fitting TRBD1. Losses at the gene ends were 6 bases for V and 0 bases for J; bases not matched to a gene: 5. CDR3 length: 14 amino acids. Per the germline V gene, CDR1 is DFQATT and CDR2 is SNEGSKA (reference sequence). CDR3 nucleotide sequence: TGCAGTGCCGACCGGGACAGCTCCTACAATGAGCAGTTCTTC. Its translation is CSADRDSSYNEQFF.

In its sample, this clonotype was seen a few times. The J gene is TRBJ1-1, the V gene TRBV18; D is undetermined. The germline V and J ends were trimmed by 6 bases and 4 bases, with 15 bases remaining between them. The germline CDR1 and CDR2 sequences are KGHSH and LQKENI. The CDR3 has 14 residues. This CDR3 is CASSPVGSPTEAFF. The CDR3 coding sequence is TGTGCCAGCTCCCCCGTTGGTTCCCCCACTGAAGCTTTCTTT.

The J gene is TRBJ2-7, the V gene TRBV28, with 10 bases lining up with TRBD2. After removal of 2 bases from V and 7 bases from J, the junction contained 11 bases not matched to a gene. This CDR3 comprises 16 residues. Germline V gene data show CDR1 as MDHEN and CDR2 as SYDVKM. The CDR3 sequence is CASSLRESGRAKEQYF. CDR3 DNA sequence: TGTGCCAGCAGTTTAAGGGAAAGCGGGAGGGCGAAAGAGCAGTACTTC.

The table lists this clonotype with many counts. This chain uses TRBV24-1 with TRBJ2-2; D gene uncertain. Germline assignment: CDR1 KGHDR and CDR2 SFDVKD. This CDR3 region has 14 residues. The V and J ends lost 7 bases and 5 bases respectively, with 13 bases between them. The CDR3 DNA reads TGTGCCACCAGCCTCGCCAGTACTACCGGGGAGCTGTTTTTT. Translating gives CATSLASTTGELFF.

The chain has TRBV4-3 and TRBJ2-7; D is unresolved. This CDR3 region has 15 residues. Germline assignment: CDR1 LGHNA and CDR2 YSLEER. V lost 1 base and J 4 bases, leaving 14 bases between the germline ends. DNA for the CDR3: TGCGCCAGCAGCCAAGCCCACTCAATGGGATACGAGCAGTACTTC. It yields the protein CASSQAHSMGYEQYF.